These 26 T cell receptor beta chains came from one sample sequenced in a study of blood T cells in healthy people across ages. Through a sample-barcoded 5' primer and a J-beta primer mix, a second PCR was run for roughly 7 to 12 cycles. TCRdb processed the 5' RACE reads anew with MiXCR; each CDR3 protein has one entry. The sample includes more than 800,000 distinct CDR3 sequences, less than 50% of them seen just once. The sequenced sample consisted of blood. These receptors came from a woman in her fifties or sixties in good health.

To note about this clonotype: One end of the junction varies from germline; a read error may be responsible. Written as DNA, the CDR3 is TGTGCCAGCAGCCACACGCCGGGACAGGGAGAGGCCCAGTACTTC. Protein sequence: CASSHTPGQGEAQYF. The rearrangement links TRBV3-1 to TRBJ2-5; 9 bases align to TRBD1. Germline loops: CDR1 LGHDT, CDR2 YNNKEL (reference sequence). CDR3 length: 15 amino acids.

This clonotype was seen more than once but under ten times. Germline and junction disagree at one end, which may indicate a read error. CDR3 coding DNA: TGCGCCACCAGTTGGGACAATGAGCAGTTCTTC. Its translation: CATSWDNEQFF. The chain carries TRBV10-2 and TRBJ2-1; D not certain. CDR1 WSHSY and CDR2 SAAADI come from the germline V gene. The CDR3 sequence is 11 residues long.

The chain links TRBV7-9 to TRBJ2-7; no clear D. This CDR3 spans 16 amino acids. Trimming shortened V by 2 bases and J by 1 base, and 15 bases separated the two germline ends. The germline V gene has CDR1 SEHNR and CDR2 FQNEAQ (reference sequence). In DNA form, the CDR3 reads TGTGCCAGCAGCTTATTAGGGTCAGTGGGATCCTACGAGCAGTACTTC. It codes for CASSLLGSVGSYEQYF.

The rearrangement links TRBV29-1 to TRBJ1-1, with unresolved D. This CDR3 comprises 10 residues. The germline V gene encodes CDR1 SQVTM and CDR2 ANQGSEA. Trimming removed 2 bases at V and 8 bases at J, with 6 bases between. The CDR3 DNA reads as TGCAGCGTTGAATTGTCGGAAGCTTTCTTT. Amino acid sequence: CSVELSEAFF.

The chain is built from TRBV7-2 and TRBJ2-5; 10 nucleotides match TRBD2. The germline gives CDR1 SGHTA, CDR2 FQGNSA. V was clipped by 5 bases and J by 5 bases; unmatched bases: 11. The CDR3 extends over 16 amino acids. CDR3 protein: CASSLGSGRGSETQYF. The CDR3 DNA reads as TGTGCCAGCAGCCTAGGGAGCGGGAGGGGTAGCGAGACCCAGTACTTC.

This chain links TRBV6-5 with TRBJ2-1; D possibly corresponds to TRBD1 (6 bases). Germline V gene sequence: CDR1 MNHEY, CDR2 SVGAGI. The CDR3 covers 13 residues. With 1 base removed from V and 7 bases from J, the gap between germline ends came to 8 bases. The CDR3 sequence is CASSYFRGNEQFF. The CDR3 DNA is TGTGCCAGCAGTTACTTCAGGGGTAATGAGCAGTTCTTC.

This clonotype showed up just a few times. The gene calls are TRBV12-3 or TRBV12-4 and TRBJ2-5, with a possible D match to TRBD2 (6 bases). Trimming removed 5 bases from V and 5 bases from J, with 15 bases in between. The CDR3 extends over 14 amino acids. In DNA, the CDR3 is TGTGCCAGCAGTCGGGGAGGTTGGACTGAGACCCAGTACTTC. Translating it yields CASSRGGWTETQYF.

V usage is TRBV6-5 and J usage is TRBJ2-7, with 10 bases aligning to TRBD1. Germline V gene data show CDR1 as MNHEY and CDR2 as SVGAGI. Trimming cost V 5 bases and J 3 bases; bases outside gene matches: 7. The CDR3 contains 15 residues. CDR3 DNA: TGTGCCAGCAGTGGGGGACAGGGGACCAACTACGAGCAGTACTTC. This translates into CASSGGQGTNYEQYF.

The chain recombines TRBV6-5 with TRBJ2-7; TRBD1 matches 9 bases. The CDR3 spans 16 residues. The V gene end was trimmed by 7 bases and the J gene end by 3 bases; junction bases not matched to a gene: 13. Germline V gene data show CDR1 as MNHEY and CDR2 as SVGAGI. The CDR3 loop reads CASTSPRTGVFYEQYF. The CDR3 region has the DNA TGTGCCAGCACTTCCCCGAGGACAGGGGTTTTCTACGAGCAGTACTTC.

Only a few counts were recorded for this clonotype. The CDR3 loop is CASSARGGDTTGTQYF. CDR3 nucleotide sequence: TGTGCCAGCAGCGCCAGAGGGGGGGATACAACGGGTACGCAGTATTTT. The chain employs TRBV4-2 and TRBJ2-3, with a weak D call TRBD2 (7 bases). The CDR3 is 16 amino acids. Germline CDR1 and CDR2: LGHNA and YNFKEQ. The V end was cut by 5 bases, the J end by 8 bases, with 23 bases between.

V usage is TRBV24-1 and J usage is TRBJ2-3, with TRBD1 identical over 9 bases. The V gene end was trimmed by 3 bases and the J gene end by 2 bases; junction bases not matched to a gene: 14. Looked up from germline, CDR1 is KGHDR and CDR2 is SFDVKD. The CDR3 runs to 19 residues. The CDR3 nucleotides are TGTGCCACCAGTGATCCCCCTGTCCGGACAGGGGAAGACACAGATACGCAGTATTTT. As protein: CATSDPPVRTGEDTDTQYF.

The chain combines TRBV20-1 with TRBJ2-1; 16 bases are a match to TRBD2. V lost 1 base and J lost 8; bases outside the gene matches: 8. The CDR3 is 17 residues long. CDR1 is DFQATT, CDR2 SNEGSKA, per germline (reference sequence). CDR3 protein: CSARVIGTSGRDHEQFF. As DNA, the CDR3 is TGCAGTGCTAGAGTGATTGGGACTAGCGGGAGGGATCATGAGCAGTTCTTC.

This chain connects TRBV18 to TRBJ2-3; a weak D match, TRBD2 (6 bases). The germline gives CDR1 KGHSH, CDR2 LQKENI. V lost 4 bases and J lost 4, with 21 bases in between. This CDR3 has 17 amino acids. CDR3 sequence: CASSRDLAGRRADTQYF. In nucleotides, the CDR3 is TGTGCCAGCTCACGGGATTTGGCGGGACGGAGGGCAGATACGCAGTATTTT.

In its sample, this clonotype was seen once. J is TRBJ2-1 and V is TRBV20-1; TRBD1 is a possible D gene (6 bases). The CDR3 consists of 16 residues. Looked up from germline, CDR1 is DFQATT and CDR2 is SNEGSKA (reference sequence). Trimming removed 6 bases from V and 0 bases from J, with 18 bases in between. For the CDR3, the DNA is TGCAGTGCGGGATCGTATCAGGGGTCCTCCTACAATGAGCAGTTCTTC. Its translation: CSAGSYQGSSYNEQFF.

The chain uses TRBV6-1 and TRBJ2-1, with 12 bases matching TRBD1. Germline-derived CDR1 and CDR2 are MNHNS and SASEGT. The CDR3 has 17 residues. The V segment lost 6 bases and the J segment 7 bases; nucleotides outside the gene matches: 13. As DNA, the CDR3 is TGTGCCAGCAGACATTACGGGGGACAGGGGGCAAGGAATGAGCAGTTCTTC. This sequence encodes CASRHYGGQGARNEQFF.

The chain joins TRBV7-2 to TRBJ2-5, with 7 bases aligning to TRBD1. Germline values: CDR1 SGHTA, CDR2 FQGNSA. With V trimmed by 5 bases and J by 5 bases, 8 bases remained unmatched. This CDR3 contains 14 residues. The CDR3 nucleotides are TGTGCCAGCAGCCTCGGACAGGCTGGGGAGACCCAGTACTTC. Translated: CASSLGQAGETQYF.

The V gene is TRBV4-1, the J gene TRBJ2-1; 14 nucleotides align to TRBD2. Germline CDR1 and CDR2: MGHRA and YSYEKL. Germline trimming cut 0 bases from V and 7 bases from J; bases unmatched to any gene: 11. This CDR3 spans 19 amino acids. CDR3 protein: CASSQDSTSGRAGENEQFF. The CDR3 DNA is TGCGCCAGCAGCCAAGATTCGACTAGCGGGAGGGCCGGGGAAAATGAGCAGTTCTTC.

This clonotype occurred a few times. The chain combines TRBV4-1 with TRBJ2-7; no firm D call. Trimming removed 0 bases from V and 4 bases from J, with 16 bases in between. This CDR3 comprises 16 residues. Germline assignment: CDR1 MGHRA and CDR2 YSYEKL. The CDR3 DNA follows: TGCGCCAGCAGCCAAGATCCCGCCGGAGATGAGTACGAGCAGTACTTC. It specifies CASSQDPAGDEYEQYF.

This clonotype has more than one count but fewer than ten. The chain has TRBV6-6 and TRBJ2-7; D is uncertain. The CDR3 spans 14 residues. Trimming stripped 2 bases from V and 0 bases from J, with 8 bases between. Germline V gene lookup returns CDR1 MNHNY and CDR2 SVGAGI (reference sequence). CDR3 coding DNA: TGTGCCAGCAGTTACGGCGAGCGCTCCTACGAGCAGTACTTC. Its protein is CASSYGERSYEQYF.

J is TRBJ2-6 and V is TRBV28; tentatively, D is TRBD2 (5 bases). Trimming took 6 bases from V and 0 from J, leaving 15 bases between them. The CDR3 is 17 amino acids. Per the germline V gene, CDR1 is MDHEN and CDR2 is SYDVKM. The CDR3 reads CASSPRGLPSGANVLTF. CDR3 DNA sequence: TGTGCCAGCAGCCCCCGAGGGCTGCCCTCTGGGGCCAACGTCCTGACTTTC.

This clonotype has just a few counts. The chain couples TRBV3-1 to TRBJ2-7; 12 positions match TRBD1. CDR3 length equals 15 residues. CDR1 LGHDT and CDR2 YNNKEL come from the germline V gene (reference sequence). V gave up 0 bases and J gave up 7 bases; unmatched junction bases: 4. CDR3 amino acids: CASSQDGTGGLEQYF. The CDR3 nucleotides read TGTGCCAGCAGCCAAGATGGGACAGGGGGCCTTGAGCAGTACTTC.

The rearrangement links TRBV28 to TRBJ2-1; D may be TRBD1 (5 bases). CDR1 is MDHEN and CDR2 is SYDVKM in the germline V gene. CDR3 size: 13 residues. Deletions cut 7 bases from V and 6 bases from J, with 13 bases between. CDR3 amino acids: CASTPGYFNEQFF. In nucleotides, the CDR3 is TGTGCCAGCACCCCAGGGTATTTCAATGAGCAGTTCTTC.

The CDR3 coding sequence is TGCAGTGCTAGAGACCCGGGAGGGGCAAATGAAGCTTTCTTT. Its translation is CSARDPGGANEAFF. This sequence joins TRBV20-1 and TRBJ1-1; D perhaps matches TRBD1 (5 bases). The germline V gene has CDR1 DFQATT and CDR2 SNEGSKA (reference sequence). The CDR3 contains 14 residues. V was trimmed by 0 bases and J by 7 bases, leaving 15 bases between them.

The chain has TRBV10-3 and TRBJ2-5; D not certain. CDR1 ENHRY and CDR2 SYGVKD come from the germline V gene. This CDR3 has 13 amino acids. The V end lost 3 bases, the J end lost 5 bases, and 10 bases lay between the germline ends. CDR3 nucleotides: TGTGCCATCAGTGATCTGGCTCGGGAGACCCAGTACTTC. It translates to CAISDLARETQYF.

This clonotype was seen many times. The chain recombines TRBV5-1 with TRBJ2-3, with TRBD1 matching 7 bases. V shed 0 bases and J 6 bases; nucleotides not matched to a gene: 4. The V gene's germline CDR1 is SGHRS and CDR2 YFSETQ. The CDR3 loop spans 14 amino acids. The CDR3 is CASSLVDRRDTQYF. In DNA form, the CDR3 reads TGCGCCAGCAGCTTGGTGGACAGGAGGGATACGCAGTATTTT.

This clonotype was counted between two and nine times. This chain connects TRBV3-1 to TRBJ1-2; D might be TRBD1 (5 bases). From germline, CDR1 is LGHDT and CDR2 YNNKEL (reference sequence). The V gene lost 1 base and the J gene lost 5 bases, with 17 bases spanning the gap. This CDR3 comprises 16 residues. CDR3 amino acids: CASSQAPSARVYGYTF. The CDR3 coding sequence is TGTGCCAGCAGCCAAGCCCCGTCCGCCAGGGTATATGGCTACACCTTC. Together with reference TRBV3-1 and TRBJ1-2, the CDR3 gives the full variable domain: DTAVSQTPKYLVTQMGNDKSIKCEQNLGHDTMYWYKQDSKKFLKIMFSYNNKELIINETVPNRFSPKSPDKAHLNLHINSLELGDSAVYFCASSQAPSARVYGYTFGSGTRLTVV.